This section outlines one T cell receptor beta chain sequence together with its context. Its antigen is not known. Sorted-subset replicate PCRs used around 200 ng of genomic DNA. This amount corresponded to about 30,000 T cell genomes. Measured with immunoSEQ multiplex PCR; TCRdb has only the in-frame clones, and not every one. The sample yields 2 million to 2.5 million clones, approximately 93% seen once. This CDR3 region has 15 residues. Germline-derived CDR1 and CDR2 are MDHEN and SYDVKM. V was shortened by 8 bases and J by 0 bases, with 14 bases between the two germline ends. The sample comes from a study of shared clonotypes between healthy human individuals. Study overall: Donor composition was a couple of women and a few men, aged 18 to 49. Per donor, three plates held CD4 naive cells, three held CD4 memory, two held CD8 naive and one held CD8 memory. Study-wide results and caveats: Clonotypes that were shared across a handful of donors made up around 5% of naive CD4 clonotypes.

The sequencing sample was made of naive CD4+ T cells from PBMCs. This sample's subset: CD45RA+ positively selected. The genes are TRBV28 and TRBJ1-3, with D unresolved. This clonotype was sampled from a man between 18 and 29 years old in good health. Some clones in this sample may be carry-over from other donors' samples. CDR3: CASVPRRSSGNTIYF. CDR3 DNA: TGTGCCAGCGTCCCTCGACGGTCCTCTGGAAACACCATATATTTT.